This T cell receptor beta chain appears in the sequencing data of a study of blood T cell repertoires in COVID-19. Study-level background: Sites in the United States, Italy and Spain provided acute and convalescent COVID-19 samples.

Methods used by the authors: Reference gene primers were amplified, and this amplification served to estimate nucleated cell counts. Clones were read by immunoSEQ multiplex PCR, and TCRdb kept only the in-frame ones, dropping some. Clonal size and the V and J genes are those of that table, whereas D and trimming came from the DNA. Found here are fewer than 200,000 clones, 70% to 85% of them singletons; the top ten hold 6% to 8.5%. This clone is a singleton in its sample. Trimming cost V 8 bases and J 10 bases, with 11 bases left between them. This CDR3 has 11 residues. Germline values: CDR1 SNHLY, CDR2 FYNNEI.

V gene TRBV2 combines with J gene TRBJ1-4, with TRBD1 as a possible D gene (5 bases). The sample was peripheral blood. The source of this sequence is a human donor in a cohort sampled during active COVID-19. The CDR3, as DNA: TGTGCCAGCGGAACGGGGGGAAAACTGTTTTTT. Encoded protein: CASGTGGKLFF.